This paragraph reports one T cell receptor beta chain. In each case, RNA was isolated and then reverse transcribed into cDNA as the sequencing template. Using immunoSEQ multiplex PCR, the repertoire was profiled, and TCRdb retains in-frame clones only, with some absent. The sample yields around 250,000 clones, roughly two thirds seen once. The data were taken from a study of CD8+ T cells in alopecia areata. Germline V lookup: CDR1 SGHVS, CDR2 FQNEAQ. V lost 5 bases, J lost 3 bases, and 17 bases lay in between. This CDR3 is built from 15 residues. V usage is TRBV7-8 and J usage is TRBJ2-7; a weak D match, TRBD2 (6 bases). Sequenced material: CD4+ T cells sorted from blood, taken at week 0. This clonotype was sampled from a human donor with alopecia areata. CDR3 nucleotides: TGTGCCAGCAGCCCACCAGGAGGGGCGGTCTACGAGCAGTACTTC. Its protein is CASSPPGGAVYEQYF.